The sequence of this TCR beta chain was determined in a study of a mutant IDH1 vaccine in newly diagnosed glioma. The wider study: Before enrollment, patients got radiotherapy alone, temozolomide alone, or mostly the combination.

This clone was detected only once. Its antigen remains unidentified. TCRdb's table, derived via immunoSEQ multiplex PCR, lists solely in-frame clones and lacks some. The sample holds about 53,000 clones, 84% seen once. The CDR3 loop spans 16 amino acids. Between the trimmed V and J ends, which lost 4 bases and 1 base, there was a span of 16 bases. Germline assignment: CDR1 MGHRA and CDR2 YSYEKL. Stated time point: week 5, during vaccination. Doses consisted of 300 ug of mutant IDH1 20-mer peptide each, paired with topical imiquimod. The specimen was PBMCs, collected from a glioma patient whose treatment included an IDH1 peptide vaccine. This sequence joins TRBV4-1 and TRBJ2-5; D unresolved. This sequence originates from a woman between 50 and 59 years old with glioma. The CDR3 sequence is CASSRLGPWGQETQYF. In nucleotides, the CDR3 is TGCGCCAGCAGCCGCCTAGGTCCCTGGGGCCAAGAGACCCAGTACTTC.